This TCR beta chain was found in a study of blood T cells in healthy people across ages. Findings and limits, study-wide: When set beside aged donors, long-lived donors presented more naive CD4+ cells and higher diversity. Strongly correlated with naive T cell percentage was TCR beta diversity.

The use of a sample-barcoded 5' primer and a J-beta primer mix characterized a second PCR of about 6 to 11 cycles. TCRdb analysed the 5' RACE reads with MiXCR anew, one entry per CDR3 protein. The data show about 560,000 distinct CDR3 sequences, about a quarter seen once. V lost 4 bases to trimming and J lost 1 base, with 14 bases between them. The CDR3 contains 16 residues. CDR1 and CDR2 from the germline V gene are SGHRS and YFSETQ. This clonotype was detected only a few times. Its specificity is unknown. These sequences were also reported in another study, on T cells of mothers and their children. From that study: Per 15 ul, 1.5 ug of RNA was used, with all extracted RNA going into cDNA synthesis. Each mother yielded more than 9 million TCR beta CDR3 reads. Each child yielded millions of reads.

V is TRBV5-1 and J is TRBJ2-2; possible D gene TRBD1, 6 bases. This receptor was obtained from a boy aged 2 to 9 in good health. The sample comprised blood. CDR3 in amino acids: CASSQTGHRNTGELFF. The DNA of the CDR3 is TGCGCCAGCAGCCAGACGGGACACCGGAACACCGGGGAGCTGTTTTTT.